This T cell receptor (beta chain) was identified during a study of blood T cell repertoires in COVID-19. Turning to the study itself: PBMCs, B-cell-depleted T cells, or T cells were the source of the cDNA or gDNA that made up the material.

In the original analysis: Reference gene primer amplification gave nucleated cell count estimates. Produced via immunoSEQ multiplex PCR; TCRdb's table is partial and in-frame only. V, J and clone size derive from that table, while D and trimming were established from the DNA sequence. The sample has about 63,000 clones; around 80% are singletons. Clinical history as reported by participants underpinned cohort assignment. The sample taken for sequencing was PBMCs or T cells enriched from blood (not recorded which). The source is a woman aged 35 to 49 with acute COVID-19.

This CDR3 is CASGKGPPSYNEQFF. CDR3 bases: TGTGCCTCCGGTAAGGGGCCCCCCTCCTACAATGAGCAGTTCTTC. This chain links TRBV27 with TRBJ2-1, with TRBD1 as a possible D gene (5 bases). This CDR3 comprises 15 residues. Germline lookup yields CDR1 MNHEY and CDR2 SMNVEV (reference sequence). V gave up 11 bases and J gave up 0 bases, with 17 bases separating them.